These 17 T cell receptor beta chains originate from one sample sequenced in a study of T cells in Graves' hyperthyroidism and ophthalmopathy. Template material for amplifying TCR beta CDR3 regions consisted of RNA transcripts. Carried out on the TCR CDR3, a first-round RT-PCR used the HTBI primer set. TCRdb used MiXCR to reprocess the multiplex PCR reads, holding one entry per CDR3 protein. The data hold roughly 510,000 distinct CDR3 sequences, with approximately 48% observed a single time. Sequencing was done on a sample of peripheral blood or thyroid tissue (not recorded which). All receptors come from an adult woman with Graves' disease, either hyperthyroidism or ophthalmopathy (not recorded which).

A word on this clonotype: Here the CDR3 omits its conserved ending phenylalanine or tryptophan, so a read error is the likely source. The J gene is TRBJ1-1, the V gene TRBV7-8, with D maybe TRBD1 (5 bases). The germline V gene has CDR1 SGHVS and CDR2 FQNEAQ. Trimming left V 5 bases short and J 5 bases short, with 24 bases between. This CDR3 region has 17 residues. The CDR3 region is CASSQDLRGPYYTEAFL. CDR3 sequence (DNA): TGTGCCAGCAGCCAAGATTTGAGGGGCCCGTACTATACTGAAGCTTTCCTT.

This clonotype showed up just a few times. V usage is TRBV28 and J usage is TRBJ2-7, with 7 nucleotides matching TRBD2. The germline CDR1 and CDR2 sequences are MDHEN and SYDVKM. The CDR3 length is 14 residues. The trim removed 10 bases at V and 3 bases at J, leaving 12 bases unmatched. This CDR3 is CATTNGGSFYEQYF. CDR3 sequence (DNA): TGTGCCACCACAAATGGCGGGAGTTTCTACGAGCAGTACTTC.

The V gene is TRBV7-2, the J gene TRBJ1-2; D not certain. The ends were cut back, 5 bases at V and 0 bases at J, with 13 bases in the middle. This CDR3 has 15 amino acids. Germline CDR1 SGHTA, CDR2 FQGNSA. The CDR3 nucleotides read TGTGCCAGCAGCCCCGCTGGAACCGCTAACTATGGCTACACCTTC. This translates into CASSPAGTANYGYTF.

V and J are TRBV6-6 and TRBJ1-1; possible D gene TRBD1, 6 bases. Trimming pared 5 bases from V and 7 bases from J, leaving 17 bases between. Germline values: CDR1 MNHNY, CDR2 SVGAGI (reference sequence). CDR3 length equals 14 residues. The CDR3 loop reads CASSEGGNTIEAFF. DNA for the CDR3: TGTGCCAGCAGTGAGGGGGGGAACACTATTGAAGCTTTCTTT.

The chain employs TRBV2 and TRBJ1-2; 8 bases are a match to TRBD1. The germline V gene encodes CDR1 SNHLY and CDR2 FYNNEI. The CDR3 totals 13 residues. V lost 7 bases and J lost 4; bases outside the gene matches: 5. Here the CDR3 reads CASTGQGTYGYTF. For the CDR3, the DNA is TGTGCCAGCACTGGACAGGGCACCTATGGCTACACCTTC.

This clonotype was seen repeatedly, ten times or more. The chain joins TRBV5-1 to TRBJ1-1; 7 bases are a match to TRBD1. V was clipped by 1 base and J by 0 bases; unmatched bases: 9. Looked up from germline, CDR1 is SGHRS and CDR2 is YFSETQ. The CDR3 runs to 17 residues. The CDR3 coding sequence is TGCGCCAGCAGCTTGCCCGACAGGGAGCCACTGAACACTGAAGCTTTCTTT. It yields the protein CASSLPDREPLNTEAFF.

The chain recombines TRBV2 with TRBJ2-7; 11 bases match TRBD2. CDR1 is SNHLY, CDR2 FYNNEI, per germline. V lost 3 bases and J lost 1; bases outside the gene matches: 5. CDR3 length equals 16 residues. The CDR3 reads CASSEPGLAGSYEQYF. CDR3 coding DNA: TGTGCCAGCAGTGAGCCCGGACTAGCGGGTTCCTACGAGCAGTACTTC.

This clonotype was picked up many times. The CDR3 here is CASSRDRDRPGELFF. CDR3 nucleotide sequence: TGTGCCAGCAGCCGAGACAGGGATCGTCCCGGGGAGCTGTTTTTT. The chain recombines TRBV12-3 or TRBV12-4 with TRBJ2-2; TRBD1 matches at 7 bases. This CDR3 is built from 15 residues. V lost 6 bases and J lost 6; bases outside the gene matches: 10.

The chain uses TRBV24-1 and TRBJ1-1; perhaps TRBD1 as D (6 bases). Germline lookup yields CDR1 KGHDR and CDR2 SFDVKD. There are 12 residues in the CDR3. V was shortened by 4 bases and J by 10 bases, with 12 bases between the two germline ends. The CDR3 region is CATSDRQEVAFF. For the CDR3, the DNA is TGTGCCACCAGTGACCGACAGGAGGTAGCTTTCTTT.

The chain combines TRBV28 with TRBJ2-7; TRBD1 aligns across 11 bases. This CDR3 has 13 residues. Germline loops: CDR1 MDHEN, CDR2 SYDVKM. V was clipped by 8 bases and J by 5 bases; unmatched bases: 5. The CDR3 nucleotides are TGTGCCAGCGAACCGGGACAGGGGGACGAGCAGTACTTC. It specifies CASEPGQGDEQYF.

V and J are TRBV29-1 and TRBJ2-7, with D possibly TRBD2 on 5 matching bases. Trimming cost V 4 bases and J 2 bases, with 15 bases left between them. This CDR3 region has 14 residues. In germline, CDR1 is SQVTM, CDR2 ANQGSEA. CDR3 in DNA: TGCAGCGTTGTTTTGGACTCACTGGCCTACGAGCAGTACTTC. This translates into CSVVLDSLAYEQYF.

This clonotype was recorded many times. The chain employs TRBV7-8 and TRBJ1-3; no clear D gene. Germline assignment: CDR1 SGHVS and CDR2 FQNEAQ. The V end lost 1 base, the J end lost 1 base, and 11 bases lay between the germline ends. CDR3 length: 16 residues. The CDR3 sequence is CASSLVGVYSGNTIYF. In DNA form, the CDR3 reads TGTGCCAGCAGCTTAGTTGGGGTGTATTCTGGAAACACCATATATTTT.

This clonotype was counted only a few times. V is TRBV24-1 and J is TRBJ2-7; perhaps TRBD1 as D (6 bases). The ends were cut back, 5 bases at V and 3 bases at J, with 16 bases in the middle. The germline V gene has CDR1 KGHDR and CDR2 SFDVKD. The CDR3 contains 15 residues. CDR3 sequence reads: CATSVGQLGFYEQYF. The CDR3 DNA reads as TGTGCCACCAGTGTCGGACAGTTGGGGTTCTACGAGCAGTACTTC.

This clonotype was recorded a few times. The chain recombines TRBV20-1 with TRBJ2-7, with TRBD2 matching 11 bases. J lost 0 bases, V lost 6 bases, and 4 bases had no gene match. CDR3 length equals 14 residues. In germline, CDR1 is DFQATT, CDR2 SNEGSKA (reference sequence). In DNA form, the CDR3 reads TGCAGTGCCACGACTAGCGGGGACTCCTACGAGCAGTACTTC. It yields the protein CSATTSGDSYEQYF.

This chain uses TRBV4-1 with TRBJ1-3; D unclear. The CDR3 is 15 residues long. Trimming removed 0 bases at V and 5 bases at J, with 11 bases between. Germline lookup yields CDR1 MGHRA and CDR2 YSYEKL. The CDR3 DNA reads TGCGCCAGCAGCCAAGATTCTAATGGTAGAAACACCATATATTTT. Translation: CASSQDSNGRNTIYF.

This clonotype was seen ten or more times. The V call is TRBV10-3, the J call TRBJ1-4; D might be TRBD1 (6 bases). CDR1 ENHRY and CDR2 SYGVKD come from the germline V gene. The CDR3 contains 13 residues. With 4 bases removed from V and 4 bases from J, the gap between germline ends came to 7 bases. CDR3 loop: CAISGQDNEKLFF. The CDR3 bases are TGTGCCATCAGTGGACAGGATAATGAAAAACTGTTTTTT.

Only a few counts were recorded for this clonotype. The rearrangement links TRBV7-9 to TRBJ2-5; D ambiguous. This CDR3 contains 12 residues. V dropped 7 bases and J dropped 5 bases, with 11 bases sitting between them. Germline V gene data show CDR1 as SEHNR and CDR2 as FQNEAQ (reference sequence). CDR3 sequence: CASMPAGETQYF. The CDR3 nucleotides read TGTGCCAGCATGCCGGCCGGGGAGACCCAGTACTTC. The whole variable domain, filled in from reference TRBV7-9 and TRBJ2-5, reads DTGVSQNPRHKITKRGQNVTFRCDPISEHNRLYWYRQTLGQGPEFLTYFQNEAQLEKSRLLSDRFSAERPKGSFSTLEIQRTEQGDSAMYLCASMPAGETQYFGPGTRLLVL.